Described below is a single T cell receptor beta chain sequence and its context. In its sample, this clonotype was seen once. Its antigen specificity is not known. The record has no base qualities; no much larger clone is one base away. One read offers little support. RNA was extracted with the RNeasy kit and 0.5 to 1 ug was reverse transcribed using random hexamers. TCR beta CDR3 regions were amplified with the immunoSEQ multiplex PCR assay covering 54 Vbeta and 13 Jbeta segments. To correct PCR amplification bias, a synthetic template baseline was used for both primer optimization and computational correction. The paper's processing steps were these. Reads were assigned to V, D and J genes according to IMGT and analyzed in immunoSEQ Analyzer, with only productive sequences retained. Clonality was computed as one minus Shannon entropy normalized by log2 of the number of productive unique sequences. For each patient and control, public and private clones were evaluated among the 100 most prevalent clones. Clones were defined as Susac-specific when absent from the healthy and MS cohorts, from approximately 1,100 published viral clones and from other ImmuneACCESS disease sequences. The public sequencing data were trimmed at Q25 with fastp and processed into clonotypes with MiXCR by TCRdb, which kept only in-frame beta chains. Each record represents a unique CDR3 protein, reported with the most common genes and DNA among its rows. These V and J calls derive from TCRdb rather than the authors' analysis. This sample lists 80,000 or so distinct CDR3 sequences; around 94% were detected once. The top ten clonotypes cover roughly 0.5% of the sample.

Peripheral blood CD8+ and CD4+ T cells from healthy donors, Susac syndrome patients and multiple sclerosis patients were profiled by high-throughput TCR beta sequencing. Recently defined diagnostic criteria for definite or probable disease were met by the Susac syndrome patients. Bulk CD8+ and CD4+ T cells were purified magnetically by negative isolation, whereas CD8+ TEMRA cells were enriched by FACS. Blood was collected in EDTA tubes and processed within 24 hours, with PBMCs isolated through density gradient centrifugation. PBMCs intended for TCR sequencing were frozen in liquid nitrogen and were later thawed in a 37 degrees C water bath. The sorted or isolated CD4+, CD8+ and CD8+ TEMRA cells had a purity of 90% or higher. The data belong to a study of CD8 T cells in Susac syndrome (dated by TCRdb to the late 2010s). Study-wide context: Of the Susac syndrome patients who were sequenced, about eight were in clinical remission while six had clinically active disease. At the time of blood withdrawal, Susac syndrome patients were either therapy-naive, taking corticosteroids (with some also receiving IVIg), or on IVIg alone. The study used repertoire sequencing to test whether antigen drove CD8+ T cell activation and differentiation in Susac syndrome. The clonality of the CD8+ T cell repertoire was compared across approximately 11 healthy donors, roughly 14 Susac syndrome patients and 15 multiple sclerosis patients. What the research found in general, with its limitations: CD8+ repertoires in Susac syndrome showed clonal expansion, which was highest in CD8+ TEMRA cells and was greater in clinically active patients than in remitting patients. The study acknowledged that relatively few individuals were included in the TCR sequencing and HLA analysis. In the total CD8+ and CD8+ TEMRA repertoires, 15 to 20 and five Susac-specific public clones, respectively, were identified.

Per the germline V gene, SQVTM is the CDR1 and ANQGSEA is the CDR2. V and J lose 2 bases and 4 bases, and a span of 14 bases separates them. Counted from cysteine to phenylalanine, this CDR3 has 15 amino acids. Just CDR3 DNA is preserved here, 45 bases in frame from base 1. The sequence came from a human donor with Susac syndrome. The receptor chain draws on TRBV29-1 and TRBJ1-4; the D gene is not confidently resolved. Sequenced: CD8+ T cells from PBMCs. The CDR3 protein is CSVELLGASNEKLFF. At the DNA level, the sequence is TGCAGCGTTGAACTCCTGGGAGCCAGTAATGAAAAACTGTTTTTT.